The rows below give T cell receptor beta chains drawn from one sample of a study of shared clonotypes between healthy human individuals. TCRdb keeps only in-frame clones here, not all; method: immunoSEQ multiplex PCR. The profile shows under 600,000 clones, over 60% of them singletons. What was sequenced was PBMCs. These receptors originate from a woman aged 40 to 49 in good health. Some clones in this sample may be carry-over from other donors' samples. CDR3s include the opening cysteine and the closing phenylalanine or tryptophan. A D gene is named only where the DNA matches it firmly. Size is omitted from some rows. Given values are once, few, many or a class for expanded clones.

TRBV19	TRBJ2-1	-	-	CASSDGTRGRNEQFF	TGTGCCAGTAGTGACGGGACACGGGGACGCAATGAGCAGTTCTTC
TRBV7-9	TRBJ2-5	-	-	CASSPSGWEPNKETQYF	TGTGCCAGCAGCCCCTCTGGGTGGGAGCCAAATAAAGAGACCCAGTACTTC
TRBV7-6	TRBJ2-1	-	-	CASSLGSSRVFFGDEQFF	TGTGCCAGCAGCCTCGGATCTTCCAGGGTATTCTTCGGCGATGAGCAGTTCTTC
TRBV21-1	TRBJ2-7	-	few	CASSNFRTGGSYEQYF	TGTGCCAGCAGCAATTTTCGGACTGGTGGCTCCTACGAGCAGTACTTC
TRBV2	TRBJ2-1	TRBD2	-	CASSVSGTYNEQFF	TGTGCCAGCAGTGTTAGCGGGACCTACAATGAGCAGTTCTTC
TRBV5-5	TRBJ2-3	-	-	CASSLGGIEDTQYF	TGTGCCAGCAGCTTGGGCGGGATAGAAGATACGCAGTATTTT
TRBV6-1	TRBJ1-1	-	-	CASRPTLSAEAFF	TGTGCCAGCAGGCCTACTCTTTCCGCTGAAGCTTTCTTT
TRBV5-1	TRBJ1-2	-	once	CASSPAGTQTF	TGCGCCAGCAGCCCGGCCGGGACTCAAACCTTC
TRBV14	TRBJ1-4	-	-	CASSQGRDFDEKLFF	TGTGCCAGCAGCCAAGGCCGGGACTTCGATGAAAAACTGTTTTTT
TRBV27	TRBJ1-1	-	-	CASTSGAGRTEAFF	TGTGCCAGCACCTCAGGGGCGGGGAGGACTGAAGCTTTCTTT
TRBV29-1	TRBJ1-2	TRBD1	-	CSVEVYRGTNYGYTF	TGCAGCGTTGAAGTATACAGGGGAACTAACTATGGCTACACCTTC
TRBV15	TRBJ2-5	-	-	CATSRGLAQETQYF	TGTGCCACCAGCAGAGGGTTGGCTCAAGAGACCCAGTACTTC
TRBV11-2	TRBJ1-1	-	-	CASSQGPTETEAFF	TGTGCCAGCAGCCAGGGGCCCACCGAGACTGAAGCTTTCTTT
TRBV4-2	TRBJ2-7	TRBD2	-	CASSQLAGVGEQYF	TGTGCCAGCAGCCAATTAGCGGGAGTAGGGGAGCAGTACTTC
TRBV9	TRBJ2-1	TRBD2	once	CASSVGGSGAYEQFF	TGTGCCAGCAGCGTAGGCGGGAGCGGAGCCTATGAGCAGTTCTTC
TRBV28	TRBJ2-2	-	few	CASRSLSGNTGELFF	TGTGCCAGCAGATCCCTTAGCGGGAACACCGGGGAGCTGTTTTTT
TRBV7-2	TRBJ1-5	-	few	CASSLVGGNQPQHF	TGTGCCAGCAGCTTAGTGGGGGGCAATCAGCCCCAGCATTTT
TRBV28	TRBJ2-1	TRBD1	-	CACLPATGMVDEQFF	TGTGCCTGTCTACCCGCGACAGGGATGGTCGATGAGCAGTTCTTC
TRBV18	TRBJ2-5	TRBD2	-	CASSPVAGDQETQYF	TGTGCCAGCTCACCGGTAGCGGGAGACCAAGAGACCCAGTACTTC
TRBV7-9	TRBJ2-7	-	once	CASSLNQGTAYEQYF	TGTGCCAGCAGCTTAAATCAGGGGACGGCCTACGAGCAGTACTTC
TRBV30	TRBJ2-1	TRBD2	-	CAWRPAGAYEQFF	TGTGCCTGGAGACCAGCGGGAGCATATGAGCAGTTCTTC
TRBV28	TRBJ1-2	TRBD1	-	CASSSGQARYGYTF	TGTGCCAGCAGTTCCGGACAGGCTCGTTATGGCTACACCTTC
TRBV10-2	TRBJ1-4	-	-	CASSDGGREKLFF	TGCGCCAGCAGTGATGGGGGCCGTGAAAAACTGTTTTTT
TRBV28	TRBJ1-1	-	-	CASSLSPRTEAFF	TGTGCCAGCAGTTTATCCCCGAGGACTGAAGCTTTCTTT
TRBV7-2	TRBJ1-5	-	-	CASSQTGSNQPQHF	TGTGCCAGCAGCCAAACAGGGAGCAATCAGCCCCAGCATTTT
TRBV19	TRBJ2-1	TRBD2	-	CASSSRLADVPFF	TGTGCCAGTAGTAGCAGACTAGCGGACGTACCGTTCTTC
TRBV28	TRBJ2-7	-	-	CATRGVTDYRRLEQYF	TGTGCCACCAGGGGGGTGACGGACTACCGCCGCCTCGAGCAGTACTTC
TRBV4-2	TRBJ2-7	TRBD2	many	CASNTGGESSEQYF	TGTGCCAGCAACACCGGGGGGGAGTCCTCCGAGCAGTACTTC
TRBV29-1	TRBJ2-7	-	-	CSARDVGTRVYEQYF	TGCAGCGCAAGAGACGTTGGGACAAGGGTCTACGAGCAGTACTTC
TRBV2	TRBJ1-1	-	-	CASSELENTEAFF	TGTGCCAGCAGTGAACTAGAGAACACTGAAGCTTTCTTT
TRBV6-6	TRBJ2-7	-	-	CASSYPGARSYEQYF	TGTGCCAGCAGTTATCCCGGGGCCCGCTCCTACGAGCAGTACTTC
TRBV7-9	TRBJ2-4	TRBD2	few	CASSLMGLPKNIQYF	TGTGCCAGCAGCTTAATGGGACTACCCAAAAACATTCAGTACTTC
TRBV7-9	TRBJ2-7	TRBD1	-	CASSLVWGQGGGEQYF	TGTGCCAGCAGCTTAGTTTGGGGACAGGGGGGAGGCGAGCAGTACTTC
TRBV7-8	TRBJ2-3	-	-	CASSRRRSTDTQYF	TGTGCCAGCAGCCGTCGCCGGAGCACAGATACGCAGTATTTT
TRBV6-5	TRBJ1-2	TRBD1	-	CASTRGQEGYTF	TGTGCCAGCACCAGGGGGCAGGAAGGCTACACCTTC
TRBV20-1	TRBJ2-1	TRBD2	-	CSGGRSHEQFF	TGCTCGGGCGGGAGGTCCCATGAGCAGTTCTTC
TRBV19	TRBJ2-3	TRBD1	-	CASSIRGQPGDTQYF	TGTGCCAGTAGTATACGGGGACAGCCGGGGGATACGCAGTATTTT
TRBV5-1	TRBJ2-7	-	-	CASSSGLFPSDSYEQYF	TGCGCCAGCAGCTCGGGACTTTTCCCCTCCGACTCCTACGAGCAGTACTTC
TRBV7-2	TRBJ2-2	TRBD2	few	CASGRGSGPNTGELFF	TGTGCCAGCGGCCGGGGTAGCGGGCCAAACACCGGGGAGCTGTTTTTT
TRBV6-1	TRBJ2-5	-	-	CASREETQYF	TGTGCCAGCAGGGAAGAGACCCAGTACTTC
TRBV7-7	TRBJ2-2	-	-	CASSIAHTGELFF	TGTGCCAGCAGCATTGCTCACACCGGGGAGCTGTTTTTT
TRBV6-5	TRBJ2-7	-	-	CASSYSARAGGYEQYF	TGTGCCAGCAGTTACTCGGCTCGGGCTGGAGGCTACGAGCAGTACTTC
TRBV7-8	TRBJ2-3	-	-	CASSSTSFQGTDTQYF	TGTGCCAGCAGCTCAACTAGCTTTCAAGGCACAGATACGCAGTATTTT
TRBV28	TRBJ1-4	-	-	CASSPSWENEKLFF	TGTGCCAGCAGCCCGAGTTGGGAGAATGAAAAACTGTTTTTT
TRBV28	TRBJ2-5	TRBD1	-	CASSRTGGEETQYF	TGTGCCAGCAGTAGGACAGGGGGCGAAGAGACCCAGTACTTC
TRBV7-2	TRBJ2-2	TRBD2	few	CASSPTSGMNTGELFF	TGTGCCAGCAGCCCTACTAGCGGGATGAACACCGGGGAGCTGTTTTTT
TRBV6-5	TRBJ1-4	-	-	CASGARRGGEKLFF	TGTGCCAGCGGGGCGCGCCGGGGGGGCGAAAAACTGTTTTTT
TRBV29-1	TRBJ1-2	-	-	CSVERGATNYGYTF	TGCAGCGTTGAAAGGGGAGCAACTAACTATGGCTACACCTTC
TRBV18	TRBJ2-7	-	once	CASSHGTSYEQYF	TGTGCCAGCTCACACGGGACATCCTACGAGCAGTACTTC
TRBV7-2	TRBJ2-3	-	few	CASSLGLPNTDTQYF	TGTGCCAGCAGCTTAGGACTACCAAACACAGATACGCAGTATTTT
TRBV27	TRBJ2-7	-	many	CASSLRGQRGSEQYF	TGTGCCAGCAGTTTAAGAGGACAGCGAGGGTCCGAGCAGTACTTC
TRBV29-1	TRBJ1-2	TRBD1	once	CSVVQAPGGYGYTF	TGCAGCGTTGTACAGGCTCCAGGGGGCTATGGCTACACCTTC
TRBV20-1	TRBJ1-2	-	once	CSAFARGGYTF	TGCAGTGCTTTTGCACGGGGGGGCTACACCTTC